The rows below give T cell receptor beta chains drawn from one sample of a study of T cell responses to AZD1222 COVID-19 vaccine. The protocol was immunoSEQ multiplex PCR, while the TCRdb copy is restricted to in-frame clones and leaves out a portion. The data contain about 120,000 clones, around nine tenths of them seen just once; the ten biggest clones take up under 9%. Sequencing used peripheral blood, obtained on day 0 of AZD1222 vaccination. The receptors were gathered from an adult in good health. CDR3s include the opening cysteine and the closing phenylalanine or tryptophan. D genes are given only for firm matches. Clone size is given for some rows only: seen once, a few or many times, or a class if the clone is expanded.

CDR3	DNA	D	J	V	size
CASSRGPNTEAFF	TGTGCCAGCAGTCGGGGTCCGAACACTGAAGCTTTCTTT	.	TRBJ1-1	TRBV28	.
CASLPHPLAGGVTSTDTQYF	TGTGCAAGCCTTCCGCACCCCTTAGCGGGGGGGGTGACTAGCACAGATACGCAGTATTTT	.	TRBJ2-3	TRBV12-2	.
CASSSGTGARYEQYF	TGTGCCAGCAGTTCCGGGACAGGGGCGCGCTACGAGCAGTACTTC	TRBD1	TRBJ2-7	TRBV2	.
CASSTGQEGQETQYF	TGTGCCAGCAGCACCGGACAGGAAGGACAAGAGACCCAGTACTTC	TRBD1	TRBJ2-5	TRBV11-3	.
CASSPGLLSGNTIYF	TGTGCCAGCAGTCCCGGACTGCTCTCTGGAAACACCATATATTTT	.	TRBJ1-3	TRBV7-6	.
CASSQDSAEGAYGYTF	TGCGCCAGCAGCCAAGATTCGGCCGAGGGGGCCTATGGCTACACCTTC	TRBD1	TRBJ1-2	TRBV4-1	.
CASSMAGTSGYEQYF	TGTGCCAGTAGTATGGCCGGGACTAGCGGCTACGAGCAGTACTTC	TRBD2	TRBJ2-7	TRBV19	.
CASSRTGYGNQPQHF	TGTGCCAGCAGTCGGACAGGCTACGGCAATCAGCCCCAGCATTTT	TRBD1	TRBJ1-5	TRBV27	.
CAINGGYEQYF	TGTGCCATCAATGGAGGCTACGAGCAGTACTTC	.	TRBJ2-7	TRBV10-3	.
CASSNSGLYEQYF	TGTGCCAGCAGTAACAGTGGACTCTACGAGCAGTACTTC	.	TRBJ2-7	TRBV28	.
CASSYNALAGVYEQYF	TGTGCCAGCAGTTACAACGCATTAGCGGGGGTCTACGAGCAGTACTTC	TRBD2	TRBJ2-7	TRBV6-5	.
CASSSQGATDYGYTF	TGTGCCAGCAGCTCACAGGGGGCGACCGACTATGGCTACACCTTC	TRBD1	TRBJ1-2	TRBV7-9	.
CAITPTDRANTEAFF	TGTGCCATCACTCCGACCGACAGAGCGAACACTGAAGCTTTCTTT	.	TRBJ1-1	TRBV10-3	.
CASSLTGVGNQPQHF	TGTGCCAGCAGTTTAACCGGGGTGGGCAATCAGCCCCAGCATTTT	.	TRBJ1-5	TRBV28	.
CASSRGVTGELFF	TGTGCCAGCAGCCGAGGGGTTACCGGGGAGCTGTTTTTT	.	TRBJ2-2	TRBV11-2	.
CASQGGAGESYNSPLHF	TGTGCCAGTCAAGGGGGGGCAGGGGAATCCTATAATTCACCCCTCCACTTT	.	TRBJ1-6	TRBV19	.
CASSLWPGGGHSMLGF	TGTGCCAGCAGTTTATGGCCAGGGGGCGGCCACTCTATGTTGGGGTTC	TRBD1	TRBJ1-2	TRBV28	.
CASRRAWGADTQYF	TGCGCCAGCCGGAGGGCCTGGGGGGCAGATACGCAGTATTTT	.	TRBJ2-3	TRBV5-1	.
CASRYLWGYEQYF	TGTGCCAGCAGATACCTCTGGGGATACGAGCAGTACTTC	.	TRBJ2-7	TRBV6-5	.
CASNVAGQAKNIQYF	TGTGCCAGCAATGTAGCGGGACAGGCCAAAAACATTCAGTACTTC	.	TRBJ2-4	TRBV7-9	.
CASSLLQGVLGEAFF	TGTGCCAGCAGCTTATTGCAGGGGGTCCTAGGTGAAGCTTTCTTT	TRBD1	TRBJ1-1	TRBV7-9	few
CASSLYQGSSEAFF	TGTGCCAGCAGTTTATACCAGGGAAGCTCTGAAGCTTTCTTT	.	TRBJ1-1	TRBV28	.
CASSQVAGRAEQFF	TGTGCCAGCAGCCAAGTGGCCGGGAGGGCCGAGCAGTTCTTC	TRBD2	TRBJ2-1	TRBV3-1/TRBV3-2	.
CATGKVRGLKTQYF	TGTGCCACCGGAAAAGTCAGGGGGCTTAAGACCCAGTACTTC	.	TRBJ2-5	TRBV21-1	.
CASSRQGPNQPQHF	TGTGCCAGCAGTCGACAGGGGCCAAATCAGCCCCAGCATTTT	TRBD1	TRBJ1-5	TRBV25-1	.
CAIGQGRNYEQYF	TGTGCCATCGGACAGGGTCGCAACTACGAGCAGTACTTC	TRBD1	TRBJ2-7	TRBV6-6	.
CSAGGSGSLGTGELFF	TGCAGCGCTGGGGGTAGCGGGAGCTTGGGGACCGGGGAGCTGTTTTTT	TRBD2	TRBJ2-2	TRBV29-1	medium-sized
CASSQDLDLSGYTF	TGTGCCAGCAGCCAAGATTTAGATCTGAGTGGCTACACCTTC	.	TRBJ1-2	TRBV4-2	.
CASSLRASGGEQFF	TGTGCCAGCAGCTTAAGGGCTAGCGGGGGAGAACAGTTCTTC	TRBD2	TRBJ2-1	TRBV7-2	.
CASSYPRRAFSYEQYF	TGTGCCAGCAGTTACCCGAGGAGGGCCTTCTCCTACGAGCAGTACTTC	.	TRBJ2-7	TRBV28	.
CASSLGTGNEKLFF	TGTGCCAGCAGCCTCGGGACAGGGAATGAAAAACTGTTTTTT	TRBD1	TRBJ1-4	TRBV7-9	.
CASSYNYGYTF	TGTGCCAGCAGTTACAACTATGGCTACACCTTC	.	TRBJ1-2	TRBV2	.
CASSPAGRDTGELFF	TGTGCCAGCAGCCCCGCGGGTAGAGACACCGGGGAGCTGTTTTTT	.	TRBJ2-2	TRBV7-3	.
CASSPSRTRAYEQYF	TGTGCCAGCTCACCTTCGCGAACGAGAGCCTACGAGCAGTACTTC	.	TRBJ2-7	TRBV18	.
CASSQGGQRGQPQHF	TGTGCCAGCAGCCAAGGGGGCCAGAGAGGGCAGCCCCAGCATTTT	.	TRBJ1-5	TRBV3-1/TRBV3-2	.
CASSTRTSGRFNEQFF	TGTGCCAGCAGTACGCGGACTAGCGGGAGGTTCAATGAGCAGTTCTTC	TRBD2	TRBJ2-1	TRBV28	.
CASSLPTSTDTQYF	TGCGCCAGCAGCCTACCGACAAGCACAGATACGCAGTATTTT	.	TRBJ2-3	TRBV5-1	.
CASSSRAENSPLHF	TGTGCCAGCAGCTCCCGGGCGGAGAATTCACCCCTCCACTTT	.	TRBJ1-6	TRBV5-4	.
CASSLSWEPEKLFF	TGTGCCAGCAGTTTAAGCTGGGAACCTGAAAAACTGTTTTTT	.	TRBJ1-4	TRBV27	.
CASSLDITSGNTIYF	TGCGCCAGCAGCTTGGACATCACCTCTGGAAACACCATATATTTT	.	TRBJ1-3	TRBV5-1	.
CASSIASGGPEETQYF	TGTGCTAGCAGCATCGCGTCGGGAGGGCCGGAGGAGACCCAGTACTTC	TRBD2	TRBJ2-5	TRBV7-7	.
CASSQDVGETQYF	TGTGCCAGCAGCCAAGATGTTGGAGAGACCCAGTACTTC	.	TRBJ2-5	TRBV14	.
CASSPDREGGYTF	TGTGCCAGCAGTCCCGACAGGGAGGGCGGCTACACCTTC	TRBD1	TRBJ1-2	TRBV12-3/TRBV12-4	.
CASSRGGQNNEQFF	TGTGCCAGCAGCCGGGGAGGGCAGAACAATGAGCAGTTCTTC	TRBD2	TRBJ2-1	TRBV3-1/TRBV3-2	.
CASSLGVGPYNEQFF	TGTGCCAGCAGTTTAGGAGTAGGACCCTACAATGAGCAGTTCTTC	.	TRBJ2-1	TRBV28	.
CASSYMTGTEAFF	TGTGCCAGCAGCTATATGACAGGGACTGAAGCTTTCTTT	TRBD1	TRBJ1-1	TRBV14	.
CASRPRTDLSYEQYF	TGTGCCAGTAGACCAAGGACGGACCTCTCCTACGAGCAGTACTTC	.	TRBJ2-7	TRBV19	few
CASSRGQGLRNQETQYF	TGTGCCAGTAGTAGGGGACAGGGCCTAAGGAACCAAGAGACCCAGTACTTC	TRBD1	TRBJ2-5	TRBV19	once
CASSWSSNYGYTF	TGTGCCAGCAGTTGGTCCTCTAACTATGGCTACACCTTC	.	TRBJ1-2	TRBV27	.
CATSRDRDRASDTQYF	TGTGCCACCAGCAGAGATCGGGACCGGGCATCGGATACGCAGTATTTT	.	TRBJ2-3	TRBV15	.
CATSRDPSDEQYF	TGTGCCACCAGCAGAGATCCTAGCGACGAGCAGTACTTC	.	TRBJ2-7	TRBV15	.
CASSYLVTGLGTEAFF	TGTGCCAGCAGTTACTTGGTGACAGGGCTGGGTACTGAAGCTTTCTTT	TRBD1	TRBJ1-1	TRBV6-6	.
CASSSASSGANVLTF	TGTGCCAGCAGTTCAGCATCCTCTGGGGCCAACGTCCTGACTTTC	.	TRBJ2-6	TRBV28	.
CASSEIGTGADTQYF	TGCGCCAGCAGTGAGATTGGGACGGGCGCAGATACGCAGTATTTT	.	TRBJ2-3	TRBV10-1	.
CASSRYTEAFF	TGTGCCAGCAGTCGCTACACTGAAGCTTTCTTT	.	TRBJ1-1	TRBV12-3/TRBV12-4	.
CASSPLSSGSGANVLTF	TGTGCCAGCTCACCACTTTCTAGCGGCTCTGGGGCCAACGTCCTGACTTTC	TRBD2	TRBJ2-6	TRBV18	.
CASSYAHGSNTEAFF	TGTGCCAGCAGTTACGCCCACGGGTCGAACACTGAAGCTTTCTTT	.	TRBJ1-1	TRBV6-5	.